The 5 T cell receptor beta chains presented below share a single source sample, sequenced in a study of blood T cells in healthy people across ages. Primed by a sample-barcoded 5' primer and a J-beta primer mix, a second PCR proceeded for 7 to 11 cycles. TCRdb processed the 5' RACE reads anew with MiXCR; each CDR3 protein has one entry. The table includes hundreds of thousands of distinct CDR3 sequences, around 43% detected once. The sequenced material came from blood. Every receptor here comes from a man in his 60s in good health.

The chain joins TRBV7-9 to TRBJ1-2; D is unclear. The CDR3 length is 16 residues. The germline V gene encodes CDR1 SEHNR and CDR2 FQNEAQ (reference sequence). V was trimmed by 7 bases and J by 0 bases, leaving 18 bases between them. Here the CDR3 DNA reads TGTGCCAGCATCAAATTAGAGGGAACGACTAACTATGGCTACACCTTC. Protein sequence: CASIKLEGTTNYGYTF.

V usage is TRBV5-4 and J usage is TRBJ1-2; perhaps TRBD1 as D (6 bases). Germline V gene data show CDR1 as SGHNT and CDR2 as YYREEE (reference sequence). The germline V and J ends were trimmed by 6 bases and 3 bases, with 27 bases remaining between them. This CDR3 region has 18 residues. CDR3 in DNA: TGTGCCAGCATCGGAGGACAGCCAACCTCAAACCCTTACTATGGCTACACCTTC. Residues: CASIGGQPTSNPYYGYTF.

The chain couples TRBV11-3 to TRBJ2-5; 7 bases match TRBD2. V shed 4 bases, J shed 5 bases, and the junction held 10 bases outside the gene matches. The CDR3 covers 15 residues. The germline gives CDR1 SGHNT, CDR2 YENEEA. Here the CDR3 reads CASSSSLTSTETQYF. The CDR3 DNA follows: TGTGCCAGCAGCTCCTCTCTGACTAGCACGGAGACCCAGTACTTC.

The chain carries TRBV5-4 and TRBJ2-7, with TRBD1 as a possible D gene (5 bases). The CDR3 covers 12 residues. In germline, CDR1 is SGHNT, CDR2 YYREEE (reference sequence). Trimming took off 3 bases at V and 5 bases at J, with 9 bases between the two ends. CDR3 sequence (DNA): TGTGCCAGCAGCTACGGACAAAACGAGCAGTACTTC. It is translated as CASSYGQNEQYF.

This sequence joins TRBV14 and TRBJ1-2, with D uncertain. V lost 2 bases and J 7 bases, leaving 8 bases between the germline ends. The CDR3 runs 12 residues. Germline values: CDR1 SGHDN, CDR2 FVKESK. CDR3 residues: CASSQYRGGYTF. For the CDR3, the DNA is TGTGCCAGCAGCCAATACCGGGGTGGCTACACCTTC. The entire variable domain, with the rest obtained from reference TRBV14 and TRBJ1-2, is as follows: EAGVTQFPSHSVIEKGQTVTLRCDPISGHDNLYWYRRVMGKEIKFLLHFVKESKQDESGMPNNRFLAERTGGTYSTLKVQPAELEDSGVYFCASSQYRGGYTFGSGTRLTVV.